A single sample gave rise to the 15 T cell receptor beta chains below, sequenced in a study of OX40 agonist ivuxolimab in advanced cancers. The assay was immunoSEQ multiplex PCR, and TCRdb's table has in-frame clones only and misses some. This sample has around 11,000 clones, with 75% to 90% found just once. Specimen: CD4+ or CD8+ T cells sorted from blood, collected in a trial of the OX40 agonist ivuxolimab. Every receptor here comes from an adult with an advanced solid tumor such as melanoma, head and neck, liver or kidney cancer.

The CDR3: CASSQSPNEQFF. The DNA of the CDR3 is TGTGCCAGCAGCCAGAGCCCTAATGAGCAGTTCTTC. The genes are TRBV6-5 and TRBJ2-1; D call uncertain. The V gene lost 6 bases and the J gene lost 7 bases, with 10 bases spanning the gap. This CDR3 comprises 12 residues. Per germline, CDR1 MNHEY and CDR2 SVGAGI.

This sequence joins TRBV4-1 and TRBJ1-2; D gene uncertain. CDR3 length: 16 residues. V gave up 0 bases and J gave up 6 bases, with 17 bases separating them. The V gene's germline CDR1 is MGHRA and CDR2 YSYEKL. CDR3 in amino acids: CASSQDSGRNGDGYTF. The CDR3 DNA follows: TGCGCCAGCAGCCAAGATTCGGGCAGAAACGGGGATGGCTACACCTTC.

The CDR3 coding sequence is TGTGCCAGCAGTTTAAGGCGGGGGAGCGTGGACGAGCAGTACTTC. This translates into CASSLRRGSVDEQYF. The chain links TRBV27 to TRBJ2-7; the match to TRBD2 covers 7 bases. The ends lost 2 bases at V and 5 bases at J; junction bases unmatched: 9. Looked up from germline, CDR1 is MNHEY and CDR2 is SMNVEV (reference sequence). The CDR3 is 15 amino acids.

The chain has TRBV7-9 and TRBJ1-1; D unresolved. The germline gives CDR1 SEHNR, CDR2 FQNEAQ (reference sequence). With 5 bases removed from V and 10 bases from J, the gap between germline ends came to 23 bases. This CDR3 contains 15 residues. The CDR3 protein is CASSEGGPAPLAAFF. CDR3 nucleotide sequence: TGTGCCAGCAGCGAAGGCGGACCGGCGCCACTCGCAGCTTTCTTT.

Here the CDR3 DNA reads TGTGCCAGCAGCTCAATTGGGGCCAATGAGCAGTTCTTC. It yields the protein CASSSIGANEQFF. The rearrangement uses TRBV25-1 and TRBJ2-1; perhaps TRBD1 as D (5 bases). Germline assignment: CDR1 MGHDK and CDR2 SYGVNS. V was trimmed by 6 bases and J by 6 bases, leaving 12 bases between them. CDR3 length: 13 amino acids.

This clone has a single count. This chain links TRBV5-8 with TRBJ2-2; tentatively, D is TRBD2 (7 bases). CDR3 length: 16 residues. The V end lost 4 bases, the J end lost 4 bases, and 17 bases lay between the germline ends. Germline lookup yields CDR1 SGHTS and CDR2 YDEGEE. The CDR3 loop is CASSLLRGAATGELFF. In DNA, the CDR3 is TGTGCCAGCAGCCTTCTCCGGGGGGCAGCCACCGGGGAGCTGTTTTTT.

This chain uses TRBV27 with TRBJ2-2; D is uncertain. From germline, CDR1 is MNHEY and CDR2 SMNVEV (reference sequence). The CDR3 has 12 amino acids. The ends were cut back, 3 bases at V and 5 bases at J, with 4 bases in the middle. Here the CDR3 reads CASSLRTGELFF. CDR3 coding DNA: TGTGCCAGCAGTTTGAGGACCGGGGAGCTGTTTTTT.

A few counts support this clone. The chain has TRBV6-1 and TRBJ1-1; D gene uncertain. CDR1 MNHNS and CDR2 SASEGT come from the germline V gene. The V end lost 2 bases, the J end lost 1 base, and 11 bases lay between the germline ends. The CDR3 covers 15 residues. The CDR3 bases are TGTGCCAGCAGTGAATTGGGTCTAGGGAACACTGAAGCTTTCTTT. This encodes CASSELGLGNTEAFF.

V usage is TRBV2 and J usage is TRBJ1-2, with unresolved D. The germline V gene encodes CDR1 SNHLY and CDR2 FYNNEI. The CDR3 has 16 amino acids. The V end was cut by 8 bases, the J end by 6 bases, with 25 bases between. The chain's CDR3 is CASVAVGYGNLHGYTF. In DNA form, the CDR3 reads TGTGCCAGCGTAGCGGTGGGTTACGGCAATCTTCATGGCTACACCTTC.

This clone was detected a few times. This chain links TRBV4-2 with TRBJ2-3, with 8 bases matching TRBD2. V was pared by 4 bases and J by 3 bases, with 6 bases of the junction left unmatched. The CDR3 extends over 15 amino acids. Looked up from germline, CDR1 is LGHNA and CDR2 is YNFKEQ. The CDR3 sequence is CASSRNGLATDTQYF. CDR3 DNA sequence: TGTGCCAGCAGCCGTAATGGACTAGCTACAGATACGCAGTATTTT.

The rearrangement joins TRBV4-1 to TRBJ2-7; no clear D. The CDR3 extends over 12 amino acids. V lost 0 bases and J lost 7, with 7 bases in between. Germline V lookup: CDR1 MGHRA, CDR2 YSYEKL. The chain's CDR3 is CASSQDPQEQYF. The CDR3 nucleotides read TGCGCCAGCAGCCAAGATCCCCAGGAGCAGTACTTC.

The chain is built from TRBV5-4 and TRBJ2-7; D may be TRBD1 (6 bases). This CDR3 is built from 16 residues. Per germline, CDR1 SGHNT and CDR2 YYREEE (reference sequence). Trimming removed 4 bases from V and 2 bases from J, with 19 bases in between. CDR3 residues: CASSQEDQGSPYEQYF. As DNA, the CDR3 is TGTGCCAGCAGCCAAGAGGACCAGGGGAGTCCCTACGAGCAGTACTTC.

This chain connects TRBV19 to TRBJ2-1, with unresolved D. CDR3 size: 13 residues. V was shortened by 3 bases and J by 1 base, with 4 bases between the two germline ends. Germline V gene sequence: CDR1 LNHDA, CDR2 SQIVND (reference sequence). CDR3 in DNA: TGTGCCAGTAGTATGGGGTCCTACAATGAGCAGTTCTTC. It encodes CASSMGSYNEQFF. Using reference TRBV19 and TRBJ2-1 for the parts outside the CDR3, the full variable domain is DGGITQSPKYLFRKEGQNVTLSCEQNLNHDAMYWYRQDPGQGLRLIYYSQIVNDFQKGDIAEGYSVSREKKESFPLTVTSAQKNPTAFYLCASSMGSYNEQFFGPGTRLTVL.

This clone was detected only once. The rearrangement joins TRBV9 to TRBJ2-3; TRBD2 matches 7 bases. In germline, CDR1 is SGDLS, CDR2 YYNGEE. V shed 2 bases and J 0 bases; nucleotides not matched to a gene: 3. The CDR3 extends over 15 amino acids. The CDR3 DNA reads TGTGCCAGCAGCGTGAGCGGGGCTAGCACAGATACGCAGTATTTT. It encodes CASSVSGASTDTQYF.

This chain joins TRBV29-1 and TRBJ2-5; 8 nucleotides agree with TRBD1. J was trimmed by 5 bases and V by 6 bases; bases with no gene match: 14. Germline values: CDR1 SQVTM, CDR2 ANQGSEA. The CDR3 is 15 amino acids. CDR3 sequence: CSVSRDRSFPETQYF. CDR3 coding DNA: TGCAGCGTGTCCCGGGACAGGTCTTTCCCGGAGACCCAGTACTTC.